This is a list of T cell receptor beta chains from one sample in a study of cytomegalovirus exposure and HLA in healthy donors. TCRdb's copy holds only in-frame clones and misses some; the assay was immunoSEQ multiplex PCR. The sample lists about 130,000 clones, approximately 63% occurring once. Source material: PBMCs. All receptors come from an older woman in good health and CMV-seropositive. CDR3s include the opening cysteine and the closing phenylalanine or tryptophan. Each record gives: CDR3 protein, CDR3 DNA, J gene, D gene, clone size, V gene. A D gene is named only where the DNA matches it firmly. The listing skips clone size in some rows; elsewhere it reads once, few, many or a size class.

CDR3: CASTEGGARNSPLHF; DNA: TGTGCCAGTACCGAAGGGGGGGCGCGCAATTCACCCCTCCACTTT; J: TRBJ1-6; D: -; size: -; V: TRBV19
CDR3: CASSESYYEQYF; DNA: TGTGCCAGCAGTGAGAGTTACTACGAGCAGTACTTC; J: TRBJ2-7; D: -; size: -; V: TRBV25-1
CDR3: CASFQLMYQPQHF; DNA: TGTGCCAGCTTCCAACTCATGTATCAGCCCCAGCATTTT; J: TRBJ1-5; D: -; size: once; V: TRBV2
CDR3: CASSLGSTSGPGTDTQYF; DNA: TGTGCCAGCAGTTTGGGGAGTACTAGCGGACCTGGCACAGATACGCAGTATTTT; J: TRBJ2-3; D: TRBD2; size: -; V: TRBV27
CDR3: CASSLGGSGDNYGYTF; DNA: TGTGCCAGCAGCTTAGGTGGGTCAGGGGATAACTATGGCTACACCTTC; J: TRBJ1-2; D: -; size: -; V: TRBV7-9
CDR3: CASSWADSNQPQHF; DNA: TGTGCCAGCAGTTGGGCAGATAGCAATCAGCCCCAGCATTTT; J: TRBJ1-5; D: -; size: -; V: TRBV28
CDR3: CSGALGKNTEAFF; DNA: TGCAGCGGGGCCTTAGGTAAGAACACTGAAGCTTTCTTT; J: TRBJ1-1; D: -; size: -; V: TRBV29-1
CDR3: CASSEMLAGESYEQYF; DNA: TGTGCCAGCAGTGAAATGCTGGCAGGGGAGTCCTACGAGCAGTACTTC; J: TRBJ2-7; D: -; size: -; V: TRBV2
CDR3: CASSPTPTYEQYF; DNA: TGTGCCAGCAGTCCCACACCAACCTACGAGCAGTACTTC; J: TRBJ2-7; D: -; size: -; V: TRBV6-6
CDR3: CASSLGQASNSPLHF; DNA: TGCGCCAGCAGCTTGGGACAGGCTTCTAATTCACCCCTCCACTTT; J: TRBJ1-6; D: -; size: -; V: TRBV5-1
CDR3: CVTRGGSESAEAFF; DNA: TGTGTCACCAGGGGGGGAAGTGAAAGTGCTGAAGCTTTCTTT; J: TRBJ1-1; D: TRBD1; size: -; V: TRBV10-3
CDR3: CATSRDLQANQPQHF; DNA: TGTGCCACCAGCAGAGATCTGCAGGCCAATCAGCCCCAGCATTTT; J: TRBJ1-5; D: -; size: -; V: TRBV15
CDR3: CASSPSLDNTDTQYF; DNA: TGTGCCAGCAGCCCCTCACTAGATAACACAGATACGCAGTATTTT; J: TRBJ2-3; D: -; size: -; V: TRBV4-2
CDR3: CASSLAWTGNQETQYF; DNA: TGTGCCAGCAGCTTGGCCTGGACAGGGAATCAAGAGACCCAGTACTTC; J: TRBJ2-5; D: TRBD1; size: -; V: TRBV5-6
CDR3: CASNRGRSNQPQHF; DNA: TGTGCCAGTAACAGGGGGCGAAGCAATCAGCCCCAGCATTTT; J: TRBJ1-5; D: TRBD1; size: few; V: TRBV6-1
CDR3: CASSHTSYRGSQPQHF; DNA: TGTGCCAGCAGTCACACATCGTACAGGGGAAGTCAGCCCCAGCATTTT; J: TRBJ1-5; D: TRBD1; size: -; V: TRBV27
CDR3: CASSTGQVLGYTF; DNA: TGTGCCAGCTCAACCGGACAGGTCCTGGGCTACACCTTC; J: TRBJ1-2; D: TRBD1; size: once; V: TRBV18
CDR3: CASSYRQGASGTF; DNA: TGTGCCAGCAGTTACCGCCAGGGGGCTTCCGGAACCTTC; J: TRBJ1-2; D: TRBD1; size: -; V: TRBV6-6
CDR3: CASSPRQAYGYTF; DNA: TGTGCCAGCAGCCCCCGCCAGGCTTATGGCTACACCTTC; J: TRBJ1-2; D: -; size: -; V: TRBV9
CDR3: CASSEARGGYNEQFF; DNA: TGTGCCAGCAGTGAGGCAAGGGGCGGCTACAATGAGCAGTTCTTC; J: TRBJ2-1; D: -; size: -; V: TRBV2
CDR3: CSVRTGNYGYTF; DNA: TGCAGCGTTCGGACAGGCAACTATGGCTACACCTTC; J: TRBJ1-2; D: TRBD1; size: -; V: TRBV29-1
CDR3: CASSSTGNTEAFF; DNA: TGTGCCAGCAGTTCGACAGGGAACACTGAAGCTTTCTTT; J: TRBJ1-1; D: -; size: -; V: TRBV2
CDR3: CASSRTTRGTEAFF; DNA: TGCGCCAGCAGTAGGACCACGAGGGGGACTGAAGCTTTCTTT; J: TRBJ1-1; D: -; size: few; V: TRBV10-2
CDR3: CASSYNRDLYEQYF; DNA: TGTGCCAGCAGTTACAACAGGGACCTCTACGAGCAGTACTTC; J: TRBJ2-7; D: -; size: -; V: TRBV6-5
CDR3: CASSVGGGEGAEAFF; DNA: TGTGCCAGCAGCGTAGGAGGGGGGGAAGGGGCTGAAGCTTTCTTT; J: TRBJ1-1; D: -; size: -; V: TRBV9
CDR3: CASLPPGGNTEAFF; DNA: TGTGCCAGCCTACCCCCGGGGGGGAACACTGAAGCTTTCTTT; J: TRBJ1-1; D: -; size: -; V: TRBV6-5
CDR3: CASGSGRSYNEQFF; DNA: TGCGCCAGCGGCAGCGGGAGATCATACAATGAGCAGTTCTTC; J: TRBJ2-1; D: TRBD2; size: -; V: TRBV5-1
CDR3: CAWSVRRGGTGELFF; DNA: TGTGCCTGGAGTGTAAGAAGGGGGGGAACCGGGGAGCTGTTTTTT; J: TRBJ2-2; D: -; size: -; V: TRBV30
CDR3: CASSLKASAMGEQYF; DNA: TGTGCCAGCAGCTTAAAGGCTAGCGCCATGGGCGAGCAGTACTTC; J: TRBJ2-7; D: -; size: -; V: TRBV7-3
CDR3: CASSPATSSYEQYF; DNA: TGTGCCAGCAGTCCAGCGACTAGCAGCTACGAGCAGTACTTC; J: TRBJ2-7; D: TRBD2; size: -; V: TRBV28
CDR3: CAISDSGQGSYNEQFF; DNA: TGTGCCATCAGTGATAGTGGACAGGGGTCCTACAATGAGCAGTTCTTC; J: TRBJ2-1; D: TRBD1; size: once; V: TRBV10-3
CDR3: CASSTQGAGTEAFF; DNA: TGTGCCAGCAGTACACAGGGGGCCGGCACTGAAGCTTTCTTT; J: TRBJ1-1; D: TRBD1; size: once; V: TRBV28
CDR3: CASSLASQTTNEKLFF; DNA: TGCGCCAGCAGCTTGGCCTCGCAGACAACTAATGAAAAACTGTTTTTT; J: TRBJ1-4; D: -; size: -; V: TRBV5-1
CDR3: CASRGGELFF; DNA: TGTGCTAGTCGCGGCGGGGAGCTGTTTTTT; J: TRBJ2-2; D: -; size: -; V: TRBV12-5
CDR3: CASMVTGTKNTEAFF; DNA: TGTGCCAGCATGGTCACCGGGACAAAGAACACTGAAGCTTTCTTT; J: TRBJ1-1; D: -; size: few; V: TRBV2
CDR3: CASSLGQGMETQYF; DNA: TGTGCCAGCTCATTAGGACAGGGTATGGAGACCCAGTACTTC; J: TRBJ2-5; D: TRBD1; size: -; V: TRBV18
CDR3: CASSLGQVYGYTF; DNA: TGCGCCAGCAGCCTGGGACAGGTTTATGGCTACACCTTC; J: TRBJ1-2; D: TRBD1; size: -; V: TRBV5-1
CDR3: CASSSPDRQETQYF; DNA: TGTGCCAGTAGTTCCCCAGACAGGCAAGAGACCCAGTACTTC; J: TRBJ2-5; D: -; size: -; V: TRBV19
CDR3: CASSVGPGSGIRSTDTQYF; DNA: TGTGCCAGCAGCGTAGGGCCGGGCAGCGGGATAAGGAGCACAGATACGCAGTATTTT; J: TRBJ2-3; D: TRBD2; size: once; V: TRBV9
CDR3: CASSQGAKNIQYF; DNA: TGTGCCAGCAGCCAGGGGGCCAAAAACATTCAGTACTTC; J: TRBJ2-4; D: -; size: few; V: TRBV7-3
CDR3: CSVDSGRTWETQYF; DNA: TGCAGCGTTGACAGCGGGAGGACTTGGGAGACCCAGTACTTC; J: TRBJ2-5; D: TRBD2; size: -; V: TRBV29-1
CDR3: CASRGGTGGPNTEAFF; DNA: TGTGCCAGCAGGGGAGGGACAGGGGGGCCGAACACTGAAGCTTTCTTT; J: TRBJ1-1; D: TRBD1; size: -; V: TRBV2
CDR3: CASSESPRRLAGTNEQFF; DNA: TGTGCCAGCAGTGAATCCCCTCGGAGGCTAGCGGGAACAAATGAGCAGTTCTTC; J: TRBJ2-1; D: TRBD2; size: -; V: TRBV25-1
CDR3: CASSLSGPNEKLFF; DNA: TGTGCCAGCAGCTTGAGTGGGCCGAATGAAAAACTGTTTTTT; J: TRBJ1-4; D: -; size: -; V: TRBV5-4
CDR3: CASSARDSPNEPQHF; DNA: TGTGCCAGCAGCGCCCGGGACAGCCCGAATGAGCCCCAGCATTTT; J: TRBJ1-5; D: TRBD1; size: -; V: TRBV9
CDR3: CASSTTTGYEKLFF; DNA: TGTGCCAGCAGCACCACGACAGGGTATGAAAAACTGTTTTTT; J: TRBJ1-4; D: TRBD1; size: -; V: TRBV14
CDR3: CASSSGVETQYF; DNA: TGTGCCAGCAGTTCAGGGGTAGAGACCCAGTACTTC; J: TRBJ2-5; D: -; size: -; V: TRBV28
CDR3: CASSLTGATRETQYF; DNA: TGTGCCAGCAGTTTGACAGGGGCAACCAGGGAGACCCAGTACTTC; J: TRBJ2-5; D: TRBD1; size: once; V: TRBV28
CDR3: CASSFGQGASYEQYF; DNA: TGTGCCAGCAGTTTCGGACAGGGGGCATCCTACGAGCAGTACTTC; J: TRBJ2-7; D: TRBD1; size: -; V: TRBV5-4
CDR3: CASSEQEKLFF; DNA: TGTGCCAGCAGTGAGCAGGAAAAACTGTTTTTT; J: TRBJ1-4; D: -; size: -; V: TRBV2
CDR3: CASSEQPRTSNYGYTF; DNA: TGCGCCAGCAGCGAACAACCGAGGACTTCTAACTATGGCTACACCTTC; J: TRBJ1-2; D: -; size: -; V: TRBV5-1
CDR3: CASSFTGGDEQYF; DNA: TGTGCCAGCAGCTTTACAGGGGGCGACGAGCAGTACTTC; J: TRBJ2-7; D: TRBD1; size: -; V: TRBV5-4
CDR3: CASSQRTSGANEQYF; DNA: TGTGCCAGCAGCCAGAGGACTAGCGGAGCGAACGAGCAGTACTTC; J: TRBJ2-7; D: TRBD2; size: -; V: TRBV4-2
CDR3: CAARLFQGLGEKLFF; DNA: TGTGCCGCACGTCTTTTTCAGGGGCTAGGTGAAAAACTGTTTTTT; J: TRBJ1-4; D: -; size: -; V: TRBV6-6
CDR3: CASSLEGSGRARTGELFF; DNA: TGCGCCAGCAGCTTGGAGGGTAGCGGGAGGGCCCGCACCGGGGAGCTGTTTTTT; J: TRBJ2-2; D: TRBD2; size: few; V: TRBV5-1